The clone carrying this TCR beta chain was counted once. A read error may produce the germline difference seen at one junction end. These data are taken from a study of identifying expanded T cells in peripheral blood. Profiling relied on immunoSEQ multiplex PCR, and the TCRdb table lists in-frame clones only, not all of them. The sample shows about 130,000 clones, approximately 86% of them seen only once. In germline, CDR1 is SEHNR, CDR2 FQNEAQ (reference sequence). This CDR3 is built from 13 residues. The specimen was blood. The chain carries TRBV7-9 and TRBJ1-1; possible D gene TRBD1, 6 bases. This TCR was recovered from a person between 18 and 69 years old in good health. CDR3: CASSLAGAGMVSF. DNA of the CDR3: TGTGCCAGCAGCTTAGCGGGGGCAGGGATGGTAAGCTTT.